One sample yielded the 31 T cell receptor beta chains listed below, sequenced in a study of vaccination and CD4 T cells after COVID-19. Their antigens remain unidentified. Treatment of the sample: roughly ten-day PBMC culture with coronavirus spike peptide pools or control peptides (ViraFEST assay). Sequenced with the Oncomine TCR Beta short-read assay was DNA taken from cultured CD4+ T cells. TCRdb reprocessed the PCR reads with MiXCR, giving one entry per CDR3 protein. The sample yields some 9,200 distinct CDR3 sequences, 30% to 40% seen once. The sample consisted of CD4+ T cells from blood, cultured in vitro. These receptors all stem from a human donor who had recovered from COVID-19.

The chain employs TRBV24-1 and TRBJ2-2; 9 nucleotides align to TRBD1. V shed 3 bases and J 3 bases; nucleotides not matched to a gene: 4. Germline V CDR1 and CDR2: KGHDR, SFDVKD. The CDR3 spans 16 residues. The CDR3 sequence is CATSDGTGWDTGELFF. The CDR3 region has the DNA TGTGCCACCAGTGATGGGACAGGGTGGGACACCGGGGAGCTGTTTTTT.

The CDR3 protein is CASSRTREQPQHF. In DNA, the CDR3 is TGCGCCAGCAGCCGTACCAGGGAGCAGCCCCAGCATTTT. The gene calls are TRBV4-3 and TRBJ1-5; D perhaps matches TRBD1 (5 bases). This CDR3 comprises 13 residues. The germline V and J ends were trimmed by 4 bases and 7 bases, with 11 bases remaining between them. Per the germline V gene, CDR1 is LGHNA and CDR2 is YSLEER.

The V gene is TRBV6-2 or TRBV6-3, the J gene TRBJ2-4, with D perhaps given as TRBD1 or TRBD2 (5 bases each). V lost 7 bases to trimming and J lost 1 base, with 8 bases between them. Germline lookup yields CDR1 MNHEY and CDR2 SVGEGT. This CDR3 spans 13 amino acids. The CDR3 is CASMRDAKNIQYF. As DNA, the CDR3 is TGTGCCAGCATGAGGGACGCCAAAAACATTCAGTACTTC.

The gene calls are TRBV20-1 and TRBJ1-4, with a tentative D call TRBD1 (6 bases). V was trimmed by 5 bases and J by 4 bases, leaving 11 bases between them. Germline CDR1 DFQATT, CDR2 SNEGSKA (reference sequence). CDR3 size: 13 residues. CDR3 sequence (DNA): TGCAGTGCTCCGACAGGAAATAATGAAAAACTGTTTTTT. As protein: CSAPTGNNEKLFF.

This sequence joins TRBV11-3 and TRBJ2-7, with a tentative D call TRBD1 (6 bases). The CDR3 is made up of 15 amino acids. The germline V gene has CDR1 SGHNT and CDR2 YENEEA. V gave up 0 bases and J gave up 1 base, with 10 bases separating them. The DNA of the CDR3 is TGTGCCAGCAGCTTAGACAGGGGCATTTCCTACGAGCAGTACTTC. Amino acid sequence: CASSLDRGISYEQYF.

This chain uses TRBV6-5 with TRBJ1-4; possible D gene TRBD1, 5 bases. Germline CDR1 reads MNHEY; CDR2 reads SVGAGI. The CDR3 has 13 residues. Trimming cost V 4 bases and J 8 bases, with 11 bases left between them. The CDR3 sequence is CASSWSGAEKLFF. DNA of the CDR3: TGTGCCAGCAGTTGGTCCGGGGCGGAAAAACTGTTTTTT.

For the CDR3, the DNA is TGTGCCAGCAGCGCACCCTCTAGCGGGGGGGCCTCTGAGCAGTTCTTC. Translating it yields CASSAPSSGGASEQFF. The V gene is TRBV7-9, the J gene TRBJ2-1; 12 positions match TRBD2. V trimming: 5 bases; J trimming: 9 bases; junction bases outside the gene matches: 11. This CDR3 spans 16 amino acids. The V gene's germline CDR1 is SEHNR and CDR2 FQNEAQ (reference sequence).

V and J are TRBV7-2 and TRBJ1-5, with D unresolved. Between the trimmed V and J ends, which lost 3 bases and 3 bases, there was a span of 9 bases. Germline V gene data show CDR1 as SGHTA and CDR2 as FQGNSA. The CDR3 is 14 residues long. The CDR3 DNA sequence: TGTGCCAGCAGCTTGCAAGCGGTCAATCAGCCCCAGCATTTT. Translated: CASSLQAVNQPQHF.

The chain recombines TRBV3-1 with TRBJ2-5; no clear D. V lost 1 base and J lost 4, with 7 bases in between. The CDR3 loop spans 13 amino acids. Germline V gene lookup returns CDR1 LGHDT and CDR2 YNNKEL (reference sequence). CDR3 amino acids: CASSQVMGETQYF. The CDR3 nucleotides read TGTGCCAGCAGCCAAGTGATGGGAGAGACCCAGTACTTC.

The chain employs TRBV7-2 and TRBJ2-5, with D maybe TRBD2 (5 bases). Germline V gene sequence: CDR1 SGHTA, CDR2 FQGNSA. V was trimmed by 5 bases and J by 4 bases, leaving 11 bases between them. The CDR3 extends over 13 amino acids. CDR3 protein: CASSLGERETQYF. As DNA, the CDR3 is TGTGCCAGCAGCCTCGGGGAGAGAGAGACCCAGTACTTC.

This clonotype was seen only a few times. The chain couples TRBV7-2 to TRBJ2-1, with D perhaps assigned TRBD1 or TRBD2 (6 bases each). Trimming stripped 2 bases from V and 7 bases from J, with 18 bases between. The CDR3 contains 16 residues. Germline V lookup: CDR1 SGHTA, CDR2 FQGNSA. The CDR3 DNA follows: TGTGCCAGCAGCTTAAGGTGGGGGGCCCCGGGGAATGAGCAGTTCTTC. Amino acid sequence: CASSLRWGAPGNEQFF.

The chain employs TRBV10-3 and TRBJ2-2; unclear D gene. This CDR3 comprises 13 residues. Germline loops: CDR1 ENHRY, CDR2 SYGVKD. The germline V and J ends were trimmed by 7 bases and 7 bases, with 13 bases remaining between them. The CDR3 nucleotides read TGTGCCATCACAGGCATTTCGGACGGGGAGCTGTTTTTT. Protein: CAITGISDGELFF.

The CDR3 nucleotides read TGCGCCAACGGATTCTCTCGGACTGGGCAAAACACTGAAGCTTTCTTT. This gives the protein CANGFSRTGQNTEAFF. The chain joins TRBV4-1 to TRBJ1-1; D gene uncertain. Germline CDR1 MGHRA, CDR2 YSYEKL. The CDR3 contains 16 residues. V gave up 10 bases and J gave up 2 bases, with 23 bases separating them.

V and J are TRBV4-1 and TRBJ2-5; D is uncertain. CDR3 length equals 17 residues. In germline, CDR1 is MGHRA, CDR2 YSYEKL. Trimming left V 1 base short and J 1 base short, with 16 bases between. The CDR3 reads CASSQVLQAEPQETQYF. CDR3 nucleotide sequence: TGCGCCAGCAGCCAAGTGCTGCAGGCGGAACCCCAAGAGACCCAGTACTTC.

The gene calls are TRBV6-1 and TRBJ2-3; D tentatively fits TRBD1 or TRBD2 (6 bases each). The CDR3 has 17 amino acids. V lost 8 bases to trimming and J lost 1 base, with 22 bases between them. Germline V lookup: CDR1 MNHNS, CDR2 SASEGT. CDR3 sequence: CASRWTPEGGGTDTQYF. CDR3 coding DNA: TGTGCCAGCCGCTGGACTCCAGAGGGGGGAGGCACAGATACGCAGTATTTT.

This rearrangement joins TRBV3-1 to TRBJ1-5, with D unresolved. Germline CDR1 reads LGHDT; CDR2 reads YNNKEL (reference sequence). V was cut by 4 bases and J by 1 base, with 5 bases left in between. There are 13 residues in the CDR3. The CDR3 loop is CASSPDSNQPQHF. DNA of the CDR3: TGTGCCAGCAGCCCCGACAGCAATCAGCCCCAGCATTTT.

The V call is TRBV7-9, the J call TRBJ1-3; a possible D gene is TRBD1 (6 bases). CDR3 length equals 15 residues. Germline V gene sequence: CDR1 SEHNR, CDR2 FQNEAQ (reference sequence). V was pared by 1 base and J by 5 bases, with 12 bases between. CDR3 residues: CASSLDAGARNTIYF. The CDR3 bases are TGTGCCAGCAGCTTAGATGCGGGGGCGAGAAACACCATATATTTT.

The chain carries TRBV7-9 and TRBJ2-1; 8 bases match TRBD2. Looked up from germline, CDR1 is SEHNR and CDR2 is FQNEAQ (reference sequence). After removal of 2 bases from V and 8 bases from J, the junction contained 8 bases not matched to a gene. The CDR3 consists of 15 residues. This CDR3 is CASSLYRGGPDEQFF. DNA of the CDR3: TGTGCCAGCAGCTTATATCGGGGGGGCCCAGATGAGCAGTTCTTC.

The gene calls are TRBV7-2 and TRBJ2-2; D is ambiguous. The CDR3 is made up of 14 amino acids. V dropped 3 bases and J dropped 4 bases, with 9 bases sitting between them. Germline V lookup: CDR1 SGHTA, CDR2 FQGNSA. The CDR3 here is CASSFRGGTGELFF. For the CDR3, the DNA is TGTGCCAGCAGCTTTAGAGGCGGCACCGGGGAGCTGTTTTTT.

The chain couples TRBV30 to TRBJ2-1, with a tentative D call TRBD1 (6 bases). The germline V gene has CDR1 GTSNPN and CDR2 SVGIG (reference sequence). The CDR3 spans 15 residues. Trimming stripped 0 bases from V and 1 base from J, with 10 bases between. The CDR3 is CAWSVNTGSYNEQFF. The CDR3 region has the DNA TGTGCCTGGAGTGTAAATACAGGGTCCTACAATGAGCAGTTCTTC.

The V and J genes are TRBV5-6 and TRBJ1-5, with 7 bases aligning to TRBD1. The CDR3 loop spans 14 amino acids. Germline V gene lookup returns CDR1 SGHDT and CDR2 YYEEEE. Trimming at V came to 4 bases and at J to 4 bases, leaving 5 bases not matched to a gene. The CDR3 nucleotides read TGTGCCAGCAGCGAGACAGGGCGTAATCAGCCCCAGCATTTT. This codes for CASSETGRNQPQHF. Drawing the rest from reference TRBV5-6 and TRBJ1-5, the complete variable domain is DAGVTQSPTHLIKTRGQQVTLRCSPKSGHDTVSWYQQALGQGPQFIFQYYEEEERQRGNFPDRFSGHQFPNYSSELNVNALLLGDSALYLCASSETGRNQPQHFGDGTRLSIL.

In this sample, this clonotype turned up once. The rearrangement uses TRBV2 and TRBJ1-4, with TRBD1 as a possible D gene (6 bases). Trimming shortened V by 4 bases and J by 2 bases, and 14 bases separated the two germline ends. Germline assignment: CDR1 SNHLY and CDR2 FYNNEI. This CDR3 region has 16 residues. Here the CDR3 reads CASSGNLGGTNEKLFF. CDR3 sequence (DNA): TGTGCCAGCAGTGGTAACCTAGGGGGGACTAATGAAAAACTGTTTTTT.

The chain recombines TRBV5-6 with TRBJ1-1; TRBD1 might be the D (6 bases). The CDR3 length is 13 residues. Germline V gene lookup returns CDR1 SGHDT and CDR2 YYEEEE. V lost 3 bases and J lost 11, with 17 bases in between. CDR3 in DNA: TGTGCCAGCAGCTCACCGACCGGAGGGGGGGCTTTCTTT. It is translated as CASSSPTGGGAFF.

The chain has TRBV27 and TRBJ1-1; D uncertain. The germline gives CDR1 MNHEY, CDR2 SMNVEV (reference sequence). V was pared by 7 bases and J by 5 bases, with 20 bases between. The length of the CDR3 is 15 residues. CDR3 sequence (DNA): TGTGCCAGCACCCTCCCCGGGAGGGCACGAACTGAAGCTTTCTTT. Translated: CASTLPGRARTEAFF.

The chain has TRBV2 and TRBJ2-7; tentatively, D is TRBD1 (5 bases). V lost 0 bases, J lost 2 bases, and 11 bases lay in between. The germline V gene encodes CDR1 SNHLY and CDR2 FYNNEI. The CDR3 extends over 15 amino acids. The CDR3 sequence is CASSEAGALPYEQYF. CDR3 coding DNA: TGTGCCAGCAGTGAAGCAGGGGCTCTCCCCTACGAGCAGTACTTC.

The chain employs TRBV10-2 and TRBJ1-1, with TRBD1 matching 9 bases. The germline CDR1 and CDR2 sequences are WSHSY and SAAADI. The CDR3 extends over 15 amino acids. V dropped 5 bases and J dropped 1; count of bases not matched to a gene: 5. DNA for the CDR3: TGCGCCAGCAGTATAACGGGACAGGGGAACACTGAAGCTTTCTTT. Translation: CASSITGQGNTEAFF.

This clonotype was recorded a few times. The CDR3 DNA reads as TGCGCCAGCAGTCAAGCGAAGTCGGGCGGGGTACTTAGGGAGCTGTTTTTT. This gives the protein CASSQAKSGGVLRELFF. The rearrangement links TRBV23-1 to TRBJ2-2; tentatively, D is TRBD2 (6 bases). TRBV23-1 is marked as an open reading frame, function uncertain. The CDR3 consists of 17 residues. Trimming left V 2 bases short and J 9 bases short, with 22 bases between.

This CDR3 reads CASSPVAGAGGGELFF. CDR3 sequence (DNA): TGTGCCAGCAGCCCAGTGGCGGGCGCGGGGGGCGGGGAGCTGTTTTTT. The rearrangement uses TRBV7-2 and TRBJ2-2, with 8 nucleotides matching TRBD2. V was pared by 5 bases and J by 7 bases, with 12 bases of the junction left unmatched. The CDR3 has 16 residues. Germline V CDR1 and CDR2: SGHTA, FQGNSA. Filled out from reference TRBV7-2 and TRBJ2-2, the complete variable domain reads GAGVSQSPSNKVTEKGKDVELRCDPISGHTALYWYRQSLGQGLEFLIYFQGNSAPDKSGLPSDRFSAERTGGSVSTLTIQRTQQEDSAVYLCASSPVAGAGGGELFFGEGSRLTVL.

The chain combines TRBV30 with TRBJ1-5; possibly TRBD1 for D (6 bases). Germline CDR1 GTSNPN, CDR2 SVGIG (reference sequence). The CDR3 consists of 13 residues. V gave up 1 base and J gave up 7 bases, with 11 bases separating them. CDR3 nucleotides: TGTGCCTGGAGTGCAGGGGACGGACAGCCCCAGCATTTT. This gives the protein CAWSAGDGQPQHF.

The CDR3: CASSIYTGELFF. The CDR3 DNA reads TGTGCCAGTAGTATTTACACCGGGGAGCTGTTTTTT. J is TRBJ2-2 and V is TRBV19; D gene ambiguous. Per the germline V gene, CDR1 is LNHDA and CDR2 is SQIVND (reference sequence). This CDR3 is built from 12 residues. V was pared by 3 bases and J by 3 bases, with 2 bases between. Full variable domain (rest looked up from reference TRBV19 and TRBJ2-2): DGGITQSPKYLFRKEGQNVTLSCEQNLNHDAMYWYRQDPGQGLRLIYYSQIVNDFQKGDIAEGYSVSREKKESFPLTVTSAQKNPTAFYLCASSIYTGELFFGEGSRLTVL.

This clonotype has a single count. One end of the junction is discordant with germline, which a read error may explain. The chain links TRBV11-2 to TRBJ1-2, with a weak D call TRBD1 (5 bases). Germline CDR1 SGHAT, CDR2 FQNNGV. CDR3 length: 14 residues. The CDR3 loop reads CASSFPPRTEGSVF. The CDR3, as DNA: TGTGCCAGCAGCTTTCCCCCAAGGACGGAGGGGAGCGTCTTC.